The clone carrying this T cell receptor (beta chain) has just a few counts. Its antigen remains unidentified. This record belongs to a study of T cells in localized non-small cell lung cancer. Notes on the study in general: Elevated circulating T cell density in blood was associated with longer overall survival.

The CDR3 contains 16 residues. V was shortened by 4 bases and J by 0 bases, with 15 bases between the two germline ends. Germline V CDR1 and CDR2: MNHEY, SVGAGI. TCRdb's table, derived via immunoSEQ multiplex PCR, lists solely in-frame clones and lacks some. The table lists around 79,000 clones, around 81% of them singletons. This TCR came from a man aged 35-75 years with stage II squamous cell lung carcinoma. The gene calls are TRBV6-5 and TRBJ2-5, with D unresolved. The sequences come from PBMCs, collected before any cancer treatment. CDR3 nucleotides: TGTGCCAGCAGTTCCCTCCGGGCTCTTTACCAAGAGACCCAGTACTTC. Encoded protein: CASSSLRALYQETQYF.